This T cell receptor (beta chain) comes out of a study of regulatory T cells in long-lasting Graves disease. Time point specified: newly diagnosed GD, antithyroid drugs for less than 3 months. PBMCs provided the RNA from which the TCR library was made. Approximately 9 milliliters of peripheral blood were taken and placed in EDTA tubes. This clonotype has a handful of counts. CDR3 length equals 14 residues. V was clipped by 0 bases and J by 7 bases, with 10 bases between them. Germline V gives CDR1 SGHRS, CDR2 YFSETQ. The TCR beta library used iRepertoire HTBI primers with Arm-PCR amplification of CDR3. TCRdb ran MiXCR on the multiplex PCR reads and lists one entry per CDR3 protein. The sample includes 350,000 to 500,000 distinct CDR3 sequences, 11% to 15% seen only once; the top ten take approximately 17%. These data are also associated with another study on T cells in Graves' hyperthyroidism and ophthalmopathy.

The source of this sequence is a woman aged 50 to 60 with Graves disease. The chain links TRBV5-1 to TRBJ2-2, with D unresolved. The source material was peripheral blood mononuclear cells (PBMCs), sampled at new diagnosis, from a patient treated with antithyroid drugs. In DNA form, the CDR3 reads TGCGCCAGCAGCTTGGCTCTAGATGGCGGGGAGCTGTTTTTT. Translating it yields CASSLALDGGELFF.